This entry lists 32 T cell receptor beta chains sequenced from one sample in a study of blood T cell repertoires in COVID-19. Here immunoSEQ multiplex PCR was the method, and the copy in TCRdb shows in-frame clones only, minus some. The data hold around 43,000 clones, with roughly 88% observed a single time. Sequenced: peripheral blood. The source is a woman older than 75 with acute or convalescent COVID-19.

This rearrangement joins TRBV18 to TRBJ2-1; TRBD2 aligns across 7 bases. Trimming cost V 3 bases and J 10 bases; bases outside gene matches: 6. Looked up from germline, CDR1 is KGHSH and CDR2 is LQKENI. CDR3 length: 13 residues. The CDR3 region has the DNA TGTGCCAGCTCACCGGGCCTAGCGGAGGAGCAGTTCTTC. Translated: CASSPGLAEEQFF.

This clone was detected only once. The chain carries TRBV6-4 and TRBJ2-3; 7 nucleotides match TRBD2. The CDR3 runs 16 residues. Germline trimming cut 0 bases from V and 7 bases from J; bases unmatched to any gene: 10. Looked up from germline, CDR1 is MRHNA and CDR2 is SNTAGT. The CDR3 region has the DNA TGTGCCAGCAGTGACTCGGGCCGGGAGGCTCCATATACGCAGTATTTT. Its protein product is CASSDSGREAPYTQYF.

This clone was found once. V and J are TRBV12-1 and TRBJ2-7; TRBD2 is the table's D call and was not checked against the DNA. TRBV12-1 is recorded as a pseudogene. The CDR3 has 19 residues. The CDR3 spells CASSFLQGPGLAGCYEQYF. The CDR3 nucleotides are TGTGCCAGCAGCTTCTTACAGGGTCCGGGACTAGCGGGATGCTACGAGCAGTACTTC.

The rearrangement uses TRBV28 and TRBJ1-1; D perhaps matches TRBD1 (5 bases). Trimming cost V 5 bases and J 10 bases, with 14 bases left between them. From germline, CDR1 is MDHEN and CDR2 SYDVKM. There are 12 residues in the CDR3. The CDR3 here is CASSRQFQAAFF. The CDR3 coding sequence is TGTGCCAGCAGTCGACAGTTCCAAGCAGCTTTCTTT.

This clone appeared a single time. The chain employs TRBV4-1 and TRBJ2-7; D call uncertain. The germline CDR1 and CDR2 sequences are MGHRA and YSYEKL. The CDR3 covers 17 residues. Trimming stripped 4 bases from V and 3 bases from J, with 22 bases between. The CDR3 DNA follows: TGCGCCAGCAGCCGAAGCTACCGACTTGCCCCCAACTACGAGCAGTACTTC. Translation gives CASSRSYRLAPNYEQYF.

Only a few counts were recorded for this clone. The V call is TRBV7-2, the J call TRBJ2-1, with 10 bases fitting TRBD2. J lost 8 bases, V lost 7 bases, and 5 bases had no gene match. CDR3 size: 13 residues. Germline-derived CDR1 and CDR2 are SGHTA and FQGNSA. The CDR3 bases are TGTGCCAGCAACCTCAGCGGGAGGGATGAGCAGTTCTTC. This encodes CASNLSGRDEQFF.

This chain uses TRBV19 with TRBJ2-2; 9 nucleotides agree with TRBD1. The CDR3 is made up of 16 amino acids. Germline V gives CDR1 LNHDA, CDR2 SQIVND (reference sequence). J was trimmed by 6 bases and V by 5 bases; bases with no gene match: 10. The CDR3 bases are TGTGCCAGTAGTGCCATTGACAGGGGGTCATCCGGGGAGCTGTTTTTT. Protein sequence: CASSAIDRGSSGELFF. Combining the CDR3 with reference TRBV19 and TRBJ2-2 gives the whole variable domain DGGITQSPKYLFRKEGQNVTLSCEQNLNHDAMYWYRQDPGQGLRLIYYSQIVNDFQKGDIAEGYSVSREKKESFPLTVTSAQKNPTAFYLCASSAIDRGSSGELFFGEGSRLTVL.

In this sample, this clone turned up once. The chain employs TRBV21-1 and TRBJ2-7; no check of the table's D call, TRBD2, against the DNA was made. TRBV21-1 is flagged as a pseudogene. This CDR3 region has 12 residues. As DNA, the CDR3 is TGTGCCAGCAGCAAAGAAAGCCACGAGCAGTACTTC. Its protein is CASSKESHEQYF.

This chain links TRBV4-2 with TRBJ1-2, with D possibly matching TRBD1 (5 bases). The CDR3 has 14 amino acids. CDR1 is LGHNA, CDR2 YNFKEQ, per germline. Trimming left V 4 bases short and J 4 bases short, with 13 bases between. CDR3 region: CASSRGQEGYGYTF. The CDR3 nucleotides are TGTGCCAGCAGCCGAGGACAAGAAGGCTATGGCTACACCTTC.

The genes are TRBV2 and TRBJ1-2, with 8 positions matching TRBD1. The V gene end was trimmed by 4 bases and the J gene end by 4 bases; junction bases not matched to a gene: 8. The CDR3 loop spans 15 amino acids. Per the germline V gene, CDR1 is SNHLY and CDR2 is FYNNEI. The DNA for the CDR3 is TGTGCCAGCAGTGGAGGCAGGGGGCTTAGCTATGGCTACACCTTC. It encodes CASSGGRGLSYGYTF.

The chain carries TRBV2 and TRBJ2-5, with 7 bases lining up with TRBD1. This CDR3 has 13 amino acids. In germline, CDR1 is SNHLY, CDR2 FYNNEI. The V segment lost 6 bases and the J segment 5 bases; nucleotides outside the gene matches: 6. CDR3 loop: CASRQDRLETQYF. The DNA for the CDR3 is TGTGCCAGCAGGCAGGACAGGTTGGAGACCCAGTACTTC.

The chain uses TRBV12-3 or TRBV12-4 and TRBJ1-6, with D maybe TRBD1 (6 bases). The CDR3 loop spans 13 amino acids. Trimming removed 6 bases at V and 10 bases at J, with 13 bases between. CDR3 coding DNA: TGTGCCAGCAGCCGGTCAGGGGACTCACCCCTCCACTTT. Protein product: CASSRSGDSPLHF.

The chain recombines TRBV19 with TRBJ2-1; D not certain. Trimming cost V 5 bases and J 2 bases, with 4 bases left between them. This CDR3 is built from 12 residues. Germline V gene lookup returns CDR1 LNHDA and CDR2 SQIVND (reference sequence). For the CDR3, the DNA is TGTGCCAGTAGTCTACCCTACAATGAGCAGTTCTTC. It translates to CASSLPYNEQFF.

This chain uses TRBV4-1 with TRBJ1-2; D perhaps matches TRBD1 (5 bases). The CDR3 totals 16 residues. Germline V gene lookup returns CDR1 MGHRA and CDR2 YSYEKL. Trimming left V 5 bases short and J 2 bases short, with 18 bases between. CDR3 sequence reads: CASSSTDRGLNYGYTF. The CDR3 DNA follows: TGCGCCAGCAGCTCAACGGATAGGGGCTTAAACTATGGCTACACCTTC.

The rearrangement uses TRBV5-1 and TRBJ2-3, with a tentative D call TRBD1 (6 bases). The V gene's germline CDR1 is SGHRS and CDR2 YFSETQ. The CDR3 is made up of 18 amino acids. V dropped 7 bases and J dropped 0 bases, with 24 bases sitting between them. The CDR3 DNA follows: TGCGCCAGCTCGACGGAAGGGGGTGCCACGTTTAGCACAGATACGCAGTATTTT. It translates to CASSTEGGATFSTDTQYF.

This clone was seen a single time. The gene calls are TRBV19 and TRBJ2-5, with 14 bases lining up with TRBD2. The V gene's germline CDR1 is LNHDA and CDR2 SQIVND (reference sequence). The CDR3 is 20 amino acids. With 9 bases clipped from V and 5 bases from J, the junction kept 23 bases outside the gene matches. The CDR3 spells CASRGQPGLAGVGSAETQYF. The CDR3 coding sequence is TGTGCCAGCCGGGGGCAACCGGGACTAGCGGGAGTGGGGAGTGCGGAGACCCAGTACTTC.

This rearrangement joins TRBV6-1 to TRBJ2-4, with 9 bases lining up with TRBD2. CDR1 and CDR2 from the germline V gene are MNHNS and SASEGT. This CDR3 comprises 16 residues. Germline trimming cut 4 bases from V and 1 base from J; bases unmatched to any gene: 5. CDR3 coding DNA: TGTGCCAGCAGTGGTAGCGGGAGCTGGGCCAAAAACATTCAGTACTTC. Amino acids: CASSGSGSWAKNIQYF.

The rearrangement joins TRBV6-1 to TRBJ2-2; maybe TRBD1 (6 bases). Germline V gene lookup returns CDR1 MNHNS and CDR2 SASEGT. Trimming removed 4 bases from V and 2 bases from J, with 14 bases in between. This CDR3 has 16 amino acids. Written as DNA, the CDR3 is TGTGCCAGCAGTGCCGACAGGCGACCCAACACCGGGGAGCTGTTTTTT. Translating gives CASSADRRPNTGELFF.

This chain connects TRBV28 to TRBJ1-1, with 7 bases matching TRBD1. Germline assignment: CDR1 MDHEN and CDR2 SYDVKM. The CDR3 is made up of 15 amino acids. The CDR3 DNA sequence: TGTGCTGGAGGGGACAGCCACCTGGGGGACACTGAAGCTTTCTTT. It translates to CAGGDSHLGDTEAFF.

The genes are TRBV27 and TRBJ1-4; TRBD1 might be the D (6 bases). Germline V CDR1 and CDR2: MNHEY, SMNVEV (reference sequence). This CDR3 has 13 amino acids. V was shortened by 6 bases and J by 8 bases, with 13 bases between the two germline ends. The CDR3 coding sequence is TGTGCCAGCAGGATACAGGGTGGAGAAAAACTGTTTTTT. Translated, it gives CASRIQGGEKLFF.

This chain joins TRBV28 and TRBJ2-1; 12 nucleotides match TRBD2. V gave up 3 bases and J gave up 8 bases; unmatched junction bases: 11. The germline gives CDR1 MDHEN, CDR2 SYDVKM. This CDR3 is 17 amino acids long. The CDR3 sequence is CASSLGRLAGGLDEQFF. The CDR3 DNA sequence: TGTGCCAGCAGTTTGGGCCGGCTAGCGGGAGGGTTAGATGAGCAGTTCTTC.

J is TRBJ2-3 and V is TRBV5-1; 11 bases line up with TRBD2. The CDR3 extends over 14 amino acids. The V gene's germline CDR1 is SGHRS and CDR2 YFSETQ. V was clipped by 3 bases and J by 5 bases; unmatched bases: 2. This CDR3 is CASSSGLAGDTQYF. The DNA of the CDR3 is TGCGCCAGCAGCTCTGGACTAGCGGGAGATACGCAGTATTTT.

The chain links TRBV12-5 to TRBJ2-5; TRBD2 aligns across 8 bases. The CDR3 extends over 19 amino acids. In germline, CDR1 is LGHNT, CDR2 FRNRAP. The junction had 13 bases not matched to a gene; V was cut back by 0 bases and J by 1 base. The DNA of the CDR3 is TGTGCTAGTGGTTTGGTACGGGAACCTAGCGGGCGGACCCAAGAGACCCAGTACTTC. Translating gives CASGLVREPSGRTQETQYF.

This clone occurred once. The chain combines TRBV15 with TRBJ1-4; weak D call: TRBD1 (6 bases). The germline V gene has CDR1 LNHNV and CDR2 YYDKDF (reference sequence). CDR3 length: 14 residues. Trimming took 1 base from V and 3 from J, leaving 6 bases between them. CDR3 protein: CATSRGTANEKLFF. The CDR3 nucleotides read TGTGCCACCAGCAGAGGGACAGCTAATGAAAAACTGTTTTTT.

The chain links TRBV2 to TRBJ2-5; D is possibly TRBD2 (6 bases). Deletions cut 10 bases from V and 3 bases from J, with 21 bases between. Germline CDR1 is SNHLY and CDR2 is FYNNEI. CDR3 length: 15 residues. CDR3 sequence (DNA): TGTGCCACCGCGGGGCGCGACCTAAAGAAAGAGACCCAGTACTTC. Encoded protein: CATAGRDLKKETQYF.

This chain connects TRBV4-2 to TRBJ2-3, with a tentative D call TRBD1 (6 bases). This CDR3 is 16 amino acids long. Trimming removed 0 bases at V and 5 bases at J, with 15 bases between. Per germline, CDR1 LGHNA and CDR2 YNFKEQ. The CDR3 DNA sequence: TGTGCCAGCAGCCAAGAATCGGGCCAGGGGATAGATACGCAGTATTTT. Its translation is CASSQESGQGIDTQYF.

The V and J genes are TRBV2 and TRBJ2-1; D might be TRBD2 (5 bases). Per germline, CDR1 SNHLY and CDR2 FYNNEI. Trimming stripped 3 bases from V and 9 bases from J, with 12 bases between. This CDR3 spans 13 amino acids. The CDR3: CASSDPSRGEQFF. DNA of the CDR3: TGTGCCAGCAGTGACCCTAGCCGAGGTGAGCAGTTCTTC.

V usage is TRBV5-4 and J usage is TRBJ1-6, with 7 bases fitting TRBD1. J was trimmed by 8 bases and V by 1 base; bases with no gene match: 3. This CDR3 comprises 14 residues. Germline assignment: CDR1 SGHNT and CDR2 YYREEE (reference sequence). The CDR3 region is CASSLTGVDSPLHF. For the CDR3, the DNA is TGTGCCAGCAGCTTGACAGGGGTAGATTCACCCCTCCACTTT.

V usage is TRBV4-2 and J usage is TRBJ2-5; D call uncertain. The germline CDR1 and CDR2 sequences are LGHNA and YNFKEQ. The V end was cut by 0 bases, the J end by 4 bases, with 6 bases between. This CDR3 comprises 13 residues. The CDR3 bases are TGTGCCAGCAGCCAAGACTTCCGAGAGACCCAGTACTTC. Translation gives CASSQDFRETQYF.

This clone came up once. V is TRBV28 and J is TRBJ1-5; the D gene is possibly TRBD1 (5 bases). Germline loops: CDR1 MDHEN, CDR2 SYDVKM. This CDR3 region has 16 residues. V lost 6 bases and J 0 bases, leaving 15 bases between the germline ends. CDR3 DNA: TGTGCCAGCAGACCTGGGGCGGTGAATAGCAATCAGCCCCAGCATTTT. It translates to CASRPGAVNSNQPQHF.

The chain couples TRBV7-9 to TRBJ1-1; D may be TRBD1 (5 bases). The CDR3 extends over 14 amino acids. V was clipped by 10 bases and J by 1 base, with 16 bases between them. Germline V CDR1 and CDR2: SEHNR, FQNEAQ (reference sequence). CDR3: CATHRPGENTEAFF. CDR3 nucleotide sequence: TGTGCCACTCACAGGCCGGGGGAGAACACTGAAGCTTTCTTT. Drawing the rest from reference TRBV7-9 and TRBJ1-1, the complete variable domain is DTGVSQNPRHKITKRGQNVTFRCDPISEHNRLYWYRQTLGQGPEFLTYFQNEAQLEKSRLLSDRFSAERPKGSFSTLEIQRTEQGDSAMYLCATHRPGENTEAFFGQGTRLTVV.

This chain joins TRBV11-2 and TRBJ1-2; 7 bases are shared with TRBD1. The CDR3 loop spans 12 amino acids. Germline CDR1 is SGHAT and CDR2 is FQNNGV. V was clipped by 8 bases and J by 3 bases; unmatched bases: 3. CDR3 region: CASGTGDYGYTF. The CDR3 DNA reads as TGTGCCAGCGGTACAGGGGACTATGGCTACACCTTC.